Listed below are T cell receptor beta chains from one sample, sequenced in a study of blood T cell repertoires in COVID-19. The table came from immunoSEQ multiplex PCR; TCRdb's copy has only in-frame clones and leaves some out. The sample has 63,000 or so clones; about nine tenths are singletons. The sequencing sample was made of peripheral blood. These receptors were obtained from a man in his sixties with acute or convalescent COVID-19. The CDR3 runs from the conserved cysteine through the conserved F or W. A D gene is named only where the DNA matches it firmly. Where a row states a size, it is once, few, many or the class of an expanded clone; other rows omit it.

J: TRBJ2-1
D: TRBD1
size: .
V: TRBV7-3
CDR3: CASSPRGQNEQFF
DNA: TGTGCCAGCAGTCCAAGGGGGCAGAATGAGCAGTTCTTC

J: TRBJ1-1
D: .
size: .
V: TRBV29-1
CDR3: CSVRTRGGGGNTEAFF
DNA: TGCAGCGTCCGGACCCGGGGAGGGGGGGGTAACACTGAAGCTTTCTTT

J: TRBJ2-7
D: .
size: .
V: TRBV6-5
CDR3: CASSYRMRDLGYEQYF
DNA: TGTGCCAGCAGTTACCGCATGAGGGATTTAGGCTACGAGCAGTACTTC

J: TRBJ2-1
D: TRBD2
size: .
V: TRBV10-1
CDR3: CASSPSGLAGQQFF
DNA: TGCGCCAGCAGTCCGTCGGGACTAGCGGGTCAGCAGTTCTTC

J: TRBJ1-1
D: .
size: .
V: TRBV27
CDR3: CASSLLGRNTEAFF
DNA: TGTGCCAGCAGTTTATTGGGCAGGAACACTGAAGCTTTCTTT

J: TRBJ2-7
D: .
size: few
V: TRBV6-5
CDR3: CASSKRSYEQYF
DNA: TGTGCCAGCAGCAAACGGTCCTACGAGCAGTACTTC

J: TRBJ1-4
D: TRBD1
size: .
V: TRBV27
CDR3: CASSLRDRVHEKLFF
DNA: TGTGCCAGCAGTTTACGGGACAGGGTCCATGAAAAACTGTTTTTT

J: TRBJ1-2
D: TRBD1
size: .
V: TRBV7-9
CDR3: CASSRQGIGGYTF
DNA: TGTGCCAGCAGTCGACAGGGGATAGGGGGCTACACCTTC

J: TRBJ2-1
D: TRBD2
size: .
V: TRBV30
CDR3: CAWSVQSGGINEQFF
DNA: TGTGCCTGGAGTGTACAAAGCGGGGGGATAAATGAGCAGTTCTTC

J: TRBJ2-2
D: .
size: .
V: TRBV29-1
CDR3: CSVTVYGRTGELFF
DNA: TGCAGCGTGACAGTGTATGGAAGGACCGGGGAGCTGTTTTTT

J: TRBJ1-1
D: .
size: .
V: TRBV10-3
CDR3: CAISTGSAGAFF
DNA: TGTGCCATCAGTACTGGGTCCGCCGGGGCTTTCTTT

J: TRBJ1-2
D: TRBD1
size: few
V: TRBV24-1
CDR3: CATSDPGQDDPFGYTF
DNA: TGTGCCACCAGTGATCCAGGACAGGACGACCCATTTGGCTACACCTTC

J: TRBJ2-3
D: TRBD1
size: .
V: TRBV10-3
CDR3: CAISEGTGTDTQYF
DNA: TGTGCCATCAGTGAAGGGACAGGCACAGATACGCAGTATTTT

J: TRBJ2-2
D: .
size: .
V: TRBV6-6
CDR3: CASSRGAGELFF
DNA: TGTGCCAGCAGTCGTGGAGCCGGGGAGCTGTTTTTT

J: TRBJ2-1
D: TRBD1
size: .
V: TRBV11-2
CDR3: CASSQGQGAYNEQFF
DNA: TGTGCCAGCAGCCAGGGACAGGGGGCCTACAATGAGCAGTTCTTC

J: TRBJ2-1
D: TRBD2
size: .
V: TRBV11-2
CDR3: CASSLGLAGGNEQFF
DNA: TGTGCCAGCAGCTTGGGACTAGCGGGGGGGAATGAGCAGTTCTTC

J: TRBJ1-6
D: .
size: .
V: TRBV7-2
CDR3: CASSSKPNSSPLHF
DNA: TGTGCCAGCAGCTCCAAGCCTAATAGTTCACCCCTCCACTTT